These 28 T cell receptor beta chains were sequenced from one sample in a study of T cell responses to AZD1222 COVID-19 vaccine. TCRdb's table, derived via immunoSEQ multiplex PCR, lists solely in-frame clones and lacks some. Found here are 150,000 to 170,000 clones, less than 90% of them singletons; the top ten hold 5.5% to 6%. The sequencing here drew on peripheral blood, taken on day 0 of MenACWY control vaccination. The origin of the receptors is an adult in good health.

The genes are TRBV29-1 and TRBJ1-1, with TRBD1 as a possible D gene (5 bases). The CDR3 runs to 16 residues. The V end lost 3 bases, the J end lost 0 bases, and 17 bases lay between the germline ends. Germline CDR1 is SQVTM and CDR2 is ANQGSEA. The DNA for the CDR3 is TGCAGCGTTGAGGGGGGGAGTAGGGGAATGAACACTGAAGCTTTCTTT. It is translated as CSVEGGSRGMNTEAFF. The whole variable domain, remainder taken from reference TRBV29-1 and TRBJ1-1, is SAVISQKPSRDICQRGTSLTIQCQVDSQVTMMFWYRQQPGQSLTLIATANQGSEATYESGFVIDKFPISRPNLTFSTLTVSNMSPEDSSIYLCSVEGGSRGMNTEAFFGQGTRLTVV.

For this clone: The junction departs from the called germline gene at one end, perhaps through a read error. The V and J genes are TRBV5-3 and TRBJ2-3, with no clear D. TRBV5-3 is an ORF, with its function uncertain. The CDR3 sequence is 10 residues long. CDR3 DNA sequence: TGTGCCAGAAGCGCCGAACGTAGTCCCTTT. Protein sequence: CARSAERSPF.

Details on this clone: An end of the junction does not agree with germline; a read error may underlie this. The rearrangement uses TRBV30 and TRBJ1-4; D is unresolved. Germline loops: CDR1 GTSNPN, CDR2 SVGIG (reference sequence). The CDR3 sequence is 12 residues long. CDR3: CAWKGRDRKTVF. CDR3 nucleotides: TGTGCCTGGAAGGGCCGGGATAGAAAAACTGTTTTT.

This sequence joins TRBV7-6 and TRBJ2-1; 12 bases match TRBD2. The CDR3 totals 16 residues. Germline V gene data show CDR1 as SGHVS and CDR2 as FNYEAQ. V lost 5 bases to trimming and J lost 5 bases; unmatched junction nucleotides: 7. CDR3 amino acids: CASSPTRTSGNNEQFF. CDR3 DNA: TGTGCCAGCAGCCCGACCCGGACTAGCGGGAACAATGAGCAGTTCTTC.

The rearrangement links TRBV7-2 to TRBJ1-2, with D possibly matching TRBD1 (5 bases). Germline CDR1 and CDR2: SGHTA and FQGNSA. Trimming removed 9 bases at V and 5 bases at J, with 19 bases between. This CDR3 spans 14 amino acids. The CDR3 DNA sequence: TGTGCCAGTCACAGGCGATGGGAGTCGTATGGCTACACCTTC. It codes for CASHRRWESYGYTF.

J is TRBJ1-1 and V is TRBV6-5; D unresolved. V lost 11 bases, J lost 1 base, and 11 bases lay in between. Per the germline V gene, CDR1 is MNHEY and CDR2 is SVGAGI. This CDR3 is 12 amino acids long. Here the CDR3 DNA reads TGTGCCGCCTCAAAGGGGAACACTGAAGCTTTCTTT. Amino acid sequence: CAASKGNTEAFF.

This clone was counted between two and nine times. The chain couples TRBV24-1 to TRBJ1-2, with unresolved D. The V gene lost 5 bases and the J gene lost 5 bases, with 11 bases spanning the gap. The CDR3 is 13 residues long. CDR1 and CDR2 (germline): KGHDR, SFDVKD. Here the CDR3 reads CATSAGGKYGYTF. CDR3 sequence (DNA): TGTGCCACCAGTGCCGGTGGGAAATATGGCTACACCTTC.

The gene calls are TRBV7-2 and TRBJ2-1; 7 bases fit TRBD2. The CDR3 consists of 17 residues. V trimming: 2 bases; J trimming: 7 bases; junction bases outside the gene matches: 14. The germline V gene encodes CDR1 SGHTA and CDR2 FQGNSA. DNA for the CDR3: TGTGCCAGCAGCTTACTGGCTAGCGGATATAGAGGGAATGAGCAGTTCTTC. Its protein product is CASSLLASGYRGNEQFF.

This chain joins TRBV7-2 and TRBJ2-7; 8 bases fit TRBD1. The CDR3 length is 15 residues. In germline, CDR1 is SGHTA, CDR2 FQGNSA. The V and J ends lost 3 bases and 6 bases, in that order; junction bases with no gene match: 10. The chain's CDR3 is CASSFSGGQPFEQYF. In nucleotides, the CDR3 is TGTGCCAGCAGCTTTTCAGGGGGCCAACCTTTCGAGCAGTACTTC.

The chain links TRBV5-1 to TRBJ1-1; D gene ambiguous. The germline CDR1 and CDR2 sequences are SGHRS and YFSETQ. The CDR3 covers 14 residues. Trimming removed 0 bases from V and 7 bases from J, with 13 bases in between. CDR3 DNA sequence: TGCGCCAGCAGCTTGGTAGGCGGGGTGGGTGAAGCTTTCTTT. Residues: CASSLVGGVGEAFF.

This rearrangement joins TRBV4-3 to TRBJ2-4, with TRBD1 matching over 7 bases. The CDR3 sequence is 14 residues long. CDR1 LGHNA and CDR2 YSLEER come from the germline V gene. V shed 5 bases and J 6 bases; nucleotides not matched to a gene: 7. Here the CDR3 DNA reads TGCGCCAGCAGCTTAACGGGGACAGCAAACATTCAGTACTTC. Translating gives CASSLTGTANIQYF.

The rearrangement uses TRBV7-2 and TRBJ2-7; 10 bases are shared with TRBD2. With V trimmed by 4 bases and J by 3 bases, 6 bases remained unmatched. CDR1 SGHTA and CDR2 FQGNSA come from the germline V gene. The CDR3 is 15 residues long. The CDR3 DNA reads as TGTGCCAGCAGCTCCCTAGCGGGAGCGGACTACGAGCAGTACTTC. Its translation: CASSSLAGADYEQYF.

The CDR3 is CASRLEGAGYGYTF. CDR3 bases: TGTGCCAGTAGGCTCGAGGGCGCCGGATATGGCTACACCTTC. The rearrangement joins TRBV19 to TRBJ1-2; D remains ambiguous. V lost 6 bases, J lost 5 bases, and 16 bases lay in between. The CDR3 totals 14 residues. Germline V gene data show CDR1 as LNHDA and CDR2 as SQIVND (reference sequence).

This chain joins TRBV28 and TRBJ2-3; D is undetermined. CDR1 and CDR2 (germline): MDHEN, SYDVKM. V lost 4 bases and J lost 5, with 13 bases in between. CDR3 length equals 14 residues. The CDR3 region is CASSSPGRIDTQYF. CDR3 in DNA: TGTGCCAGCAGTTCCCCCGGTAGGATAGATACGCAGTATTTT.

V usage is TRBV7-8 and J usage is TRBJ1-2, with 8 nucleotides matching TRBD1. The CDR3 is 13 residues long. The trim removed 10 bases at V and 4 bases at J, leaving 8 bases unmatched. The V gene's germline CDR1 is SGHVS and CDR2 FQNEAQ. The CDR3 here is CAIGPGQVYGYTF. The CDR3 region has the DNA TGTGCCATCGGACCGGGACAGGTCTATGGCTACACCTTC.

This chain joins TRBV7-2 and TRBJ2-7; 7 nucleotides agree with TRBD2. This CDR3 region has 14 residues. The V gene's germline CDR1 is SGHTA and CDR2 FQGNSA. With 5 bases clipped from V and 6 bases from J, the junction kept 10 bases outside the gene matches. The CDR3 spells CASSPYAGVGEQYF. In DNA, the CDR3 is TGTGCCAGCAGCCCCTATGCGGGGGTAGGCGAGCAGTACTTC. Drawing the rest from reference TRBV7-2 and TRBJ2-7, the complete variable domain is GAGVSQSPSNKVTEKGKDVELRCDPISGHTALYWYRQSLGQGLEFLIYFQGNSAPDKSGLPSDRFSAERTGGSVSTLTIQRTQQEDSAVYLCASSPYAGVGEQYFGPGTRLTVT.

The chain couples TRBV6-5 to TRBJ1-1; TRBD1 is a possible D gene (6 bases). In germline, CDR1 is MNHEY, CDR2 SVGAGI. The CDR3 runs 15 residues. Deletions cut 0 bases from V and 1 base from J, with 9 bases between. As DNA, the CDR3 is TGTGCCAGCAGTTACTCGACGACAGGGAACACTGAAGCTTTCTTT. As protein: CASSYSTTGNTEAFF.

The count of this clone is one. The chain carries TRBV3-1 (or the pseudogene TRBV3-2) and TRBJ1-1, with 9 bases aligning to TRBD1. J lost 4 bases, V lost 4 bases, and 1 base had no gene match. CDR3 length: 13 residues. From germline, CDR1 is LGHDT and CDR2 YNNKEL (reference sequence). The CDR3 reads CASSPGQGTEAFF. CDR3 DNA sequence: TGTGCCAGCAGCCCGGGACAGGGCACTGAAGCTTTCTTT.

The rearrangement joins TRBV19 to TRBJ2-3; perhaps TRBD2 as D (6 bases). The CDR3 contains 14 residues. Germline V gives CDR1 LNHDA, CDR2 SQIVND (reference sequence). V lost 8 bases and J lost 4, with 16 bases in between. The CDR3 spells CASRRERGADTQYF. DNA of the CDR3: TGTGCCAGTCGTCGGGAGAGGGGCGCAGATACGCAGTATTTT. Drawing the rest from reference TRBV19 and TRBJ2-3, the complete variable domain is DGGITQSPKYLFRKEGQNVTLSCEQNLNHDAMYWYRQDPGQGLRLIYYSQIVNDFQKGDIAEGYSVSREKKESFPLTVTSAQKNPTAFYLCASRRERGADTQYFGPGTRLTVL.

The V gene is TRBV5-5, the J gene TRBJ1-1; 9 nucleotides match TRBD1. The J segment lost 11 bases and the V segment lost 4 bases, leaving 12 bases of the junction unmatched. This CDR3 contains 14 residues. In germline, CDR1 is SGHKS, CDR2 YYEKEE (reference sequence). The CDR3, as DNA: TGTGCCAGCAGCCCCGTCCGGGACAGGGTAGGTGCTTTCTTT. Its protein product is CASSPVRDRVGAFF. The entire variable domain, with the rest obtained from reference TRBV5-5 and TRBJ1-1, is as follows: DAGVTQSPTHLIKTRGQQVTLRCSPISGHKSVSWYQQVLGQGPQFIFQYYEKEERGRGNFPDRFSARQFPNYSSELNVNALLLGDSALYLCASSPVRDRVGAFFGQGTRLTVV.

V usage is TRBV11-2 and J usage is TRBJ2-1; D is possibly TRBD2 (5 bases). The CDR3 sequence is 16 residues long. Trimming took 5 bases from V and 4 from J, leaving 18 bases between them. Germline CDR1 reads SGHAT; CDR2 reads FQNNGV. Here the CDR3 DNA reads TGTGCCAGCAGCCCCACTGGGAGCGGAGCATACAATGAGCAGTTCTTC. Its protein is CASSPTGSGAYNEQFF.

The V and J genes are TRBV4-2 and TRBJ2-3, with unresolved D. Looked up from germline, CDR1 is LGHNA and CDR2 is YNFKEQ. There are 15 residues in the CDR3. V lost 0 bases to trimming and J lost 1 base, with 8 bases between them. CDR3 DNA sequence: TGTGCCAGCAGCCAAGAACTACCCCGCACAGATACGCAGTATTTT. This translates into CASSQELPRTDTQYF.

The chain is built from TRBV13 and TRBJ1-1; weak D call: TRBD1 (5 bases). The CDR3 length is 21 residues. The V gene's germline CDR1 is PRHDT and CDR2 FYEKMQ (reference sequence). V lost 7 bases to trimming and J lost 5 bases, with 38 bases between them. CDR3 residues: CASTSSPITSWEGIRETEAFF. CDR3 DNA: TGTGCCAGCACTTCTTCCCCCATAACATCATGGGAGGGGATAAGGGAGACTGAAGCTTTCTTT.

The rearrangement uses TRBV27 and TRBJ1-1; D unclear. The V gene's germline CDR1 is MNHEY and CDR2 SMNVEV (reference sequence). The CDR3 runs 14 residues. Deletions cut 2 bases from V and 1 base from J, with 8 bases between. CDR3 region: CASSLVGTNTEAFF. DNA for the CDR3: TGTGCCAGCAGTTTAGTAGGAACGAACACTGAAGCTTTCTTT.

This chain joins TRBV27 and TRBJ1-1; D unclear. This CDR3 comprises 11 residues. Trimming removed 3 bases at V and 4 bases at J, with 3 bases between. In germline, CDR1 is MNHEY, CDR2 SMNVEV (reference sequence). CDR3 coding DNA: TGTGCCAGCAGTTTGGGCACTGAAGCTTTCTTT. Its protein product is CASSLGTEAFF.

The chain combines TRBV19 with TRBJ2-3, with 8 nucleotides matching TRBD1. CDR3 length: 14 residues. Losses at the gene ends were 3 bases for V and 4 bases for J; bases not matched to a gene: 3. Germline CDR1 is LNHDA and CDR2 is SQIVND (reference sequence). The CDR3 DNA reads as TGTGCCAGTAGTATCCGACAGGGGCCAGATACGCAGTATTTT. It is translated as CASSIRQGPDTQYF.

The count of this clone is one. The chain recombines TRBV2 with TRBJ1-2; TRBD1 matches at 9 bases. CDR3 length: 13 amino acids. V lost 6 bases to trimming and J lost 7 bases; unmatched junction nucleotides: 6. Germline CDR1 and CDR2: SNHLY and FYNNEI. The CDR3 region has the DNA TGTGCCAGCAGAAGGGACAGGGCGGGTGGCTACACCTTC. Translation gives CASRRDRAGGYTF.

The chain has TRBV3-1 (or the pseudogene TRBV3-2) and TRBJ1-2; D possibly corresponds to TRBD1 (6 bases). Germline lookup yields CDR1 LGHDT and CDR2 YNNKEL (reference sequence). Trimming pared 5 bases from V and 5 bases from J, leaving 18 bases between. The CDR3 runs to 15 residues. DNA of the CDR3: TGTGCCAGCAGCTCCCGAGGACAGATGCTGTATGGCTACACCTTC. It codes for CASSSRGQMLYGYTF.